This is a list of T cell receptor beta chains from one sample in a study of blood T cell repertoires in COVID-19. Method: immunoSEQ multiplex PCR; TCRdb's copy keeps in-frame clones and lacks some. Among about 310,000 clones, more than 70% were seen once, and the ten largest hold approximately 7.8%. The sequenced sample consisted of peripheral blood. These receptors were collected from a woman between 45 and 60 years old who had recovered from COVID-19. CDR3s include the opening cysteine and the closing phenylalanine or tryptophan. D genes are given only for firm matches. For some rows the clone size is stated as once, few or many, or as a class when expanded; others skip it.

>TRBJ2-7|TRBV6-5|.|.
TGTGCCAGCAGTTACTCGCCTACAGTGAACTACGAGCAGTACTTC
CASSYSPTVNYEQYF
>TRBJ2-2|TRBV4-3|.|.
TGCGCCAGCAGCCAAGATCTGGGCCCCGGGGAGCTGTTTTTT
CASSQDLGPGELFF
>TRBJ2-1|TRBV4-1|TRBD2|few
TGCGCCAGCAGCCACCCGACCGGGACTAGCGGGACAAATGAGCAGTTCTTC
CASSHPTGTSGTNEQFF
>TRBJ1-2|TRBV2|.|.
TGTGCCAGCAGTTGGGAGCGGAGCGGCTACACCTTC
CASSWERSGYTF
>TRBJ1-1|TRBV30|.|.
TGTGCCTGGAGTCTTGGACATCAGAACACTGAAGCTTTCTTT
CAWSLGHQNTEAFF
>TRBJ1-2|TRBV5-8|TRBD1|few
TGTGCCAGCAGCAGTTTCTCCGGGACAGGGGGCGCTAACTATGGCTACACCTTC
CASSSFSGTGGANYGYTF
>TRBJ2-7|TRBV27|TRBD1|.
TGTGCCAGCAGTCCCCGACAGGGACCCTACGAGCAGTACTTC
CASSPRQGPYEQYF
>TRBJ1-3|TRBV5-6|.|.
TGTGCCAGCAGCCCGTTGAGGGCTCGTTCTGGAAACACCATATATTTT
CASSPLRARSGNTIYF
>TRBJ1-3|TRBV7-9|.|.
TGTGCCAGCAGCTCCCGGCGGGGAAACACCATATATTTT
CASSSRRGNTIYF
>TRBJ2-5|TRBV10-3|TRBD1|.
TGTGCCATCAGTGGTACAGGGGTTGAAGAGACCCAGTACTTC
CAISGTGVEETQYF
>TRBJ1-1|TRBV5-8|TRBD1|.
TGTGCCAGCAGCTTTTACTCGGGACAGGGCGTGAGGGGTGCTGAAGCTTTCTTT
CASSFYSGQGVRGAEAFF
>TRBJ2-1|TRBV29-1|.|once
TGCAGCGTTAATACCTTTGGAGCCCTTGGCGATGAGCAGTTCTTC
CSVNTFGALGDEQFF
>TRBJ2-7|TRBV7-9|.|.
TGTGCCAGCAGCTTATCAAACTACGAGCAGTACTTC
CASSLSNYEQYF
>TRBJ1-1|TRBV6-5|.|.
TGTGCCAGCAGTTATCTCGGTTCGAACACTGAAGCTTTCTTT
CASSYLGSNTEAFF
>TRBJ1-2|TRBV2|.|.
TGTGCCAGCAATGGAGAGGGCGACGACTATGGCTACACCTTC
CASNGEGDDYGYTF
>TRBJ2-7|TRBV25-1|TRBD1|.
TGTGCCAGCAGTGACAAGGACAGGGCCTACGAGCAGTACTTC
CASSDKDRAYEQYF
>TRBJ2-1|TRBV11-2|.|few
TGTGCCAGCAGCTACGGGACACTTTCCTACAATGAGCAGTTCTTC
CASSYGTLSYNEQFF
>TRBJ2-7|TRBV5-6|.|.
TGTGCCAGCAGCTCCTGGGGGGCAGGGGGCTACGAGCAGTACTTC
CASSSWGAGGYEQYF